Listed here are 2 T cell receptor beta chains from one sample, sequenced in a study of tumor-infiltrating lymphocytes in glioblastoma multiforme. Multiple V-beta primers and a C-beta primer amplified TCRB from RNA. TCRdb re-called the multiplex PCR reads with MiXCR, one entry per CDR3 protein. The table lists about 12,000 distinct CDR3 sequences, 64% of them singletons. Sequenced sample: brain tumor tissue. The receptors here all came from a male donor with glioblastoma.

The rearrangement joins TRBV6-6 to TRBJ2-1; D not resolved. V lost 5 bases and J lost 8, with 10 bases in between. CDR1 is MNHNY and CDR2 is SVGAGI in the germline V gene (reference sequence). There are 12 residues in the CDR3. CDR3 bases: TGTGCCAGCAGTGAAATTAGCCATGAGCAGTTCTTC. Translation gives CASSEISHEQFF.

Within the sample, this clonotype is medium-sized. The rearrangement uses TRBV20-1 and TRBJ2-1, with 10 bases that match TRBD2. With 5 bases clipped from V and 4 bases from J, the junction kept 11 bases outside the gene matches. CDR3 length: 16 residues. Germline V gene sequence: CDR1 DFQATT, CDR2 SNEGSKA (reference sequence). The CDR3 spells CSAGSSTSGNYNEQFF. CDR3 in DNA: TGCAGTGCTGGGTCCTCAACTAGCGGGAATTACAATGAGCAGTTCTTC.